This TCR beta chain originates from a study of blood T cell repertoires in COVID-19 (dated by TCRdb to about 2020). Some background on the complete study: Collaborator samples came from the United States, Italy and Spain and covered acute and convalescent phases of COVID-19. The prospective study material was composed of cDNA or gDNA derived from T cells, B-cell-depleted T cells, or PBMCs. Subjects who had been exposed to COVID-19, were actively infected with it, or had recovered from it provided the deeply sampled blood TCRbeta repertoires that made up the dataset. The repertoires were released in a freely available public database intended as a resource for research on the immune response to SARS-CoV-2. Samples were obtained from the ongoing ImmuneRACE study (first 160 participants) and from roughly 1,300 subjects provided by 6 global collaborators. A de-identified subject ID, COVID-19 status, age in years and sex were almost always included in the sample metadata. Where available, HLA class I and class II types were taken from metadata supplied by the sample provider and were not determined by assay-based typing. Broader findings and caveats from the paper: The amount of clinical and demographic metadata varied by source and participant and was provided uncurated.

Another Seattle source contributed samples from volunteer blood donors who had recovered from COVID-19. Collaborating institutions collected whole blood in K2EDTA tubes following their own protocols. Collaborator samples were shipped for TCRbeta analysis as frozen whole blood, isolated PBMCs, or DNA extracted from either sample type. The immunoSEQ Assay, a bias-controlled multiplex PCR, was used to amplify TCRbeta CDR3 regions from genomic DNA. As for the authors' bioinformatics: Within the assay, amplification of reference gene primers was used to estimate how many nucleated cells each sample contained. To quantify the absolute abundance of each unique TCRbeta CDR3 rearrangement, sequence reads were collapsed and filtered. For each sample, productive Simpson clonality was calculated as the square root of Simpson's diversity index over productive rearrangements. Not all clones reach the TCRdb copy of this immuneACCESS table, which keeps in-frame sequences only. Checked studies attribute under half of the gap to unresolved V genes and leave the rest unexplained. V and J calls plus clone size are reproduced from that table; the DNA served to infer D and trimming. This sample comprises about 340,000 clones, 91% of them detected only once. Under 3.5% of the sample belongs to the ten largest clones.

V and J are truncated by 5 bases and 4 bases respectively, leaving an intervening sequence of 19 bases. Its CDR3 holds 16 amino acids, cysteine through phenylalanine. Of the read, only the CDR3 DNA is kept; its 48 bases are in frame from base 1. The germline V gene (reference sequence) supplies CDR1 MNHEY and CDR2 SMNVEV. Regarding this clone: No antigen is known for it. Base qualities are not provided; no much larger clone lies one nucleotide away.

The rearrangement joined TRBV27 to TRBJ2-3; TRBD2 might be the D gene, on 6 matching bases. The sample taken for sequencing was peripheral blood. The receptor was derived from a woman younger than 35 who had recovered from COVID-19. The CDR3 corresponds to CASSERLERFSDTQYF. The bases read TGTGCCAGCAGTGAAAGACTAGAGCGATTTTCAGATACGCAGTATTTT.